Listed here are 9 T cell receptor beta chains from one sample, sequenced in a study of early T cells in non-severe SARS-CoV-2 infection. TCRdb re-analysed the 5' RACE reads in MiXCR, keeping a single row per CDR3 protein. The table records roughly 86,000 distinct CDR3 sequences, about 15% of them present only once. Material: whole blood. The receptors shown here come from an adult who was a healthcare worker with PCR-confirmed SARS-CoV-2 infection or an uninfected control (not recorded which).

The chain joins TRBV19 to TRBJ2-1; D unclear. This CDR3 spans 12 amino acids. Germline V gene data show CDR1 as LNHDA and CDR2 as SQIVND (reference sequence). V was clipped by 3 bases and J by 7 bases, with 7 bases between them. In DNA form, the CDR3 reads TGTGCCAGTAGTATCGTGGGTAATGAGCAGTTCTTC. Residues: CASSIVGNEQFF.

This chain connects TRBV29-1 to TRBJ2-3; D may be TRBD2 (6 bases). Germline V gives CDR1 SQVTM, CDR2 ANQGSEA. Trimming pared 0 bases from V and 1 base from J, leaving 14 bases between. This CDR3 spans 16 amino acids. The DNA of the CDR3 is TGCAGCGTTGAAGATTCGACTAGAGGGGGCACAGATACGCAGTATTTT. The encoded protein is CSVEDSTRGGTDTQYF.

A few counts support this clonotype. This sequence joins TRBV10-3 and TRBJ1-2; no firm D call. The CDR3 is 14 residues long. The germline CDR1 and CDR2 sequences are ENHRY and SYGVKD. The V and J ends lost 6 bases and 1 base respectively, with 12 bases between them. The CDR3 bases are TGTGCCATCAGCCCCTTGGGGAGTAACTATGGCTACACCTTC. Translation: CAISPLGSNYGYTF.

In its sample, this clonotype was seen a few times. The rearrangement uses TRBV20-1 and TRBJ2-1, with D uncertain. The CDR3 length is 11 residues. Germline loops: CDR1 DFQATT, CDR2 SNEGSKA (reference sequence). CDR3: CRAIGHNEQFF. The CDR3 DNA reads as TGCAGGGCCATTGGTCACAATGAGCAGTTCTTC.

This clonotype showed up just a few times. V usage is TRBV7-9 and J usage is TRBJ1-6; no reliable D call. V was clipped by 1 base and J by 5 bases, with 3 bases between them. Germline lookup yields CDR1 SEHNR and CDR2 FQNEAQ (reference sequence). This CDR3 comprises 13 residues. This CDR3 is CASSLVHNSPLHF. Written as DNA, the CDR3 is TGTGCCAGCAGCTTAGTTCATAATTCACCCCTCCACTTT.

A few counts support this clonotype. The V call is TRBV5-6, the J call TRBJ1-5; D gene uncertain. The germline V gene has CDR1 SGHDT and CDR2 YYEEEE. Trimming cost V 2 bases and J 4 bases, with 4 bases left between them. CDR3 length: 12 residues. Here the CDR3 reads CASSFGNQPQHF. As DNA, the CDR3 is TGTGCCAGCAGCTTCGGGAATCAGCCCCAGCATTTT. The variable domain in full, with the rest retrieved from reference TRBV5-6 and TRBJ1-5, is DAGVTQSPTHLIKTRGQQVTLRCSPKSGHDTVSWYQQALGQGPQFIFQYYEEEERQRGNFPDRFSGHQFPNYSSELNVNALLLGDSALYLCASSFGNQPQHFGDGTRLSIL.

The chain uses TRBV6-1 and TRBJ1-1; D is unresolved. The V gene lost 6 bases and the J gene lost 1 base, with 9 bases spanning the gap. This CDR3 contains 13 residues. The germline CDR1 and CDR2 sequences are MNHNS and SASEGT. The DNA of the CDR3 is TGTGCCAGCAGCCGACTGGAGAACACTGAAGCTTTCTTT. Translation gives CASSRLENTEAFF.

This clonotype has just a few counts. The chain's CDR3 is CAISEVLMGSLMSEAFF. CDR3 DNA sequence: TGTGCCATCAGTGAGGTTTTAATGGGGAGCCTTATGTCTGAAGCTTTCTTT. The chain uses TRBV10-3 and TRBJ1-1; D call uncertain. The germline V gene has CDR1 ENHRY and CDR2 SYGVKD. The CDR3 covers 17 residues. V shed 2 bases and J shed 6 bases, with 22 bases lying between them.

The gene calls are TRBV5-1 and TRBJ2-5; tentatively, D is TRBD2 (5 bases). Trimming cost V 4 bases and J 3 bases, with 10 bases left between them. This CDR3 is built from 13 residues. Germline values: CDR1 SGHRS, CDR2 YFSETQ. CDR3 in DNA: TGCGCCAGCAGCCTAGCCAGCAAAGAGACCCAGTACTTC. Protein: CASSLASKETQYF.